This entry describes one T cell receptor (beta chain). The record originates from a study of blood T cell repertoires in COVID-19. Looking at the study overall: From the United States, Italy and Spain came samples of acute and convalescent COVID-19.

How the authors handled the data: For nucleated cells, counts were estimated from reference gene primer amplification. Data came from immunoSEQ multiplex PCR; TCRdb stores just in-frame clones and leaves some out. The D gene and trimming were derived from the DNA, and the V and J assignments and clone size from that table. Among fewer than 180,000 clones listed, more than 80% were seen once. The V end lost 7 bases, the J end lost 6 bases, and 13 bases lay between the germline ends. The germline CDR1 and CDR2 sequences are SEHNR and FQNEAQ (reference sequence). This CDR3 contains 12 residues. The sequenced material came from peripheral blood. V is TRBV7-9 and J is TRBJ2-7; D ambiguous. The receptor's source is a man between 65 and 85 years old with acute or convalescent COVID-19. CDR3 sequence (DNA): TGTGCCAGCACCACTTACCCCGGCGAGCAGTACTTC. The encoded protein is CASTTYPGEQYF.